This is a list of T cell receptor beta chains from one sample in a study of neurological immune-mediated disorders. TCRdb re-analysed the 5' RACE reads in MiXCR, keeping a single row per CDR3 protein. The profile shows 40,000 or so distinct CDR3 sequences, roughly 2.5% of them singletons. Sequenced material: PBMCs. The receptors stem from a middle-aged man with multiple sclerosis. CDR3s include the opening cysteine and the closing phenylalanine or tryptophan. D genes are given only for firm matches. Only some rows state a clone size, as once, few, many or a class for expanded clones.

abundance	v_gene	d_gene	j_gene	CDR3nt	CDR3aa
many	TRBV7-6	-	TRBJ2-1	TGTGCCAGCAGCTTGGTAGGGGCAAGCCCCTACAATGAGCAGTTCTTC	CASSLVGASPYNEQFF
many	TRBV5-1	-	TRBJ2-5	TGCGCCAGCAGCAACCCTGTGAGGGAGCGCGGTGGACAAGAGACCCAGTACTTC	CASSNPVRERGGQETQYF
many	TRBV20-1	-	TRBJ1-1	TGCAGTGGGATGGGGGGGACCATAATGAACACTGAAGCTTTCTTT	CSGMGGTIMNTEAFF
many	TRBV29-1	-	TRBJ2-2	TGCAGCGTTGAAGAGGGGGTGGGCACCGGGGAGCTGTTTTTT	CSVEEGVGTGELFF
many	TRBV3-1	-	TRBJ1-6	TGTGCCACAAGACCGGGACATTCTTCACCCCTCCACTTT	CATRPGHSSPLHF
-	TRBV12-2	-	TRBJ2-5	TGTGCAAGTCGCCTCCGGGTAGCGGGGGGCCCAAACCAAGAGACCCAGTACTTC	CASRLRVAGGPNQETQYF
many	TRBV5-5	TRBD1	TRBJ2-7	TGTGCCAGCAGCTTGGGGGACAGGGGCTACGAGCAGTACTTC	CASSLGDRGYEQYF
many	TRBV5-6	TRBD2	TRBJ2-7	TGTGCCAGCAGCTCCCGGTCGGGGGGCGAGCAGTACTTC	CASSSRSGGEQYF
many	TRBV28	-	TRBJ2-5	TGTGCCAGCAGGTCGCAGGGACAAGAGACCCAGTACTTC	CASRSQGQETQYF
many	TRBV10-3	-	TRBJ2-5	TGTGCCATCAGTCAACGGGACCAGCGATCGGAGACCCAGTACTTC	CAISQRDQRSETQYF
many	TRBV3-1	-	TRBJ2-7	TGTGCCAGCAGCCGTACCCGGGACTACGAGCAGTACTTC	CASSRTRDYEQYF
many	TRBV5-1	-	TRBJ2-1	TGCGCCAGCAGCTGGGGGAACTCCTACAATGAGCAGTTCTTC	CASSWGNSYNEQFF
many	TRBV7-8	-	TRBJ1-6	TGTGCCAGCAGCCGCGGACGGACCTCTGGTTCACCCCTCCACTTT	CASSRGRTSGSPLHF
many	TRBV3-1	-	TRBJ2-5	TGTGCCAGCAGCCAAGTCGGCATCCCGCAAGAGACCCAGTACTTC	CASSQVGIPQETQYF
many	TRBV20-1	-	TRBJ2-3	TGCAGTGCTAAAGACACTAGCACAGATACGCAGTATTTT	CSAKDTSTDTQYF
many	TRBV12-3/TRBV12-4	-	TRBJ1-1	TGTGCCAGCAGTTTATTGGACAGCGCTAAAGCTTTCTTT	CASSLLDSAKAFF
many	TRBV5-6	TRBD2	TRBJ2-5	TGTGCCAGCAGCTTGGGGACTAGCGGGCAAGAGACCCAGTACTTC	CASSLGTSGQETQYF
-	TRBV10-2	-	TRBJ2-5	TGCGCCAGCAGTGAGCAACAAGAGACCCAGTACTTC	CASSEQQETQYF
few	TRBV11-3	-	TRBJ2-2	TGTGCCAGCAGTCGACAGGACACCGGGGAGCTGTTTTTT	CASSRQDTGELFF
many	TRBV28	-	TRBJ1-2	TGTGCCAGCACCCCGGACACATATGGCTACACCTTC	CASTPDTYGYTF
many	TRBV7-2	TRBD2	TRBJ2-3	TGTGCCAGCAGCACTCTAGCGGGGGGGGGCACAGATACGCAGTATTTT	CASSTLAGGGTDTQYF
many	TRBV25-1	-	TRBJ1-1	TGTGCCAGCAGTCGGACAGTGAACACTGAAGCTTTCTTT	CASSRTVNTEAFF
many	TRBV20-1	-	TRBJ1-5	TGCAGTGCTAGAGACAGGGTTGGCCAGCCCCAGCATTTT	CSARDRVGQPQHF
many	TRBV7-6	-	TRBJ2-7	TGTGCCAGCAGCTTAGCCAGAACTAGTCGCGAGCAGTACTTC	CASSLARTSREQYF
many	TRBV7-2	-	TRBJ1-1	TGTGCCAGCAGCTTTTCATCTGAAGCTTTCTTT	CASSFSSEAFF
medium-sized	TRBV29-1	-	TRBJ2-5	TGCAGCGTTGAGGAGACTAGGGGAGAGACCCAGTACTTC	CSVEETRGETQYF
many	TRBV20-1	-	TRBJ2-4	TGCAGTGCCGGGTGGGGGGTCCAAAACATTCAGTACTTC	CSAGWGVQNIQYF
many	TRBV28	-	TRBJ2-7	TGTGCCAGCAGCGCAATGGTCGGGACTCACGAGCAGTACTTC	CASSAMVGTHEQYF
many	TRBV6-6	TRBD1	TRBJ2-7	TGTGCCAGCAGTGCCTCAGGGGGCGCCGACGAGCAGTACTTC	CASSASGGADEQYF
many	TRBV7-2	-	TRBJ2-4	TGTGCCAGCAGGACCACTTCAGACAAAAACATTCAGTACTTC	CASRTTSDKNIQYF
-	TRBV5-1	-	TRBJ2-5	TGCGCCAGCAGCGATACTACTGGGGAGACCCAGTACTTC	CASSDTTGETQYF
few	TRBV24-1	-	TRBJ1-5	TGTGCCACCAGTGATTTGAGACAGGCTCAGCCCCAGCATTTT	CATSDLRQAQPQHF
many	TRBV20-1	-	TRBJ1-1	TGCAGTGCTAGAGTCAGGGGTGGGGACACATGGAACACTGAAGCTTTCTTT	CSARVRGGDTWNTEAFF
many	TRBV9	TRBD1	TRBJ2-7	TGTGCCAGCAGCGTAGGGGACAGTAATATCTACGAGCAGTACTTC	CASSVGDSNIYEQYF
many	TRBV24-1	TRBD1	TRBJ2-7	TGTGCCACCAGTGATATCGGGACAGGGGGCAGGTACGAGCAGTACTTC	CATSDIGTGGRYEQYF
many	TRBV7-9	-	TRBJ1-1	TGTGCCAGCAGCTTAGCAGTGGTTACTGAAGCTTTCTTT	CASSLAVVTEAFF
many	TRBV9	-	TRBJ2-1	TGTGCCAGCAGTTCACTAGCCGCCTCGGATGAGCAGTTCTTC	CASSSLAASDEQFF
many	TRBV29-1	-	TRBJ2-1	TGCAGCGTAGGGGGCTACAATGAGCAGTTCTTC	CSVGGYNEQFF
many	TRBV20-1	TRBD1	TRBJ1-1	TGCAGTGCACCCCGGGACAGGGAAGCTTTCTTT	CSAPRDREAFF
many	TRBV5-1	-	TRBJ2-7	TGCGCCAGCAGCCGGGGACAAGGACAGCCCTCCTACGAGCAGTACTTC	CASSRGQGQPSYEQYF
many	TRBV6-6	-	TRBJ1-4	TGTGCCAGCAGCCCAGGGTGGGGGGCAAACGAAAAACTGTTTTTT	CASSPGWGANEKLFF
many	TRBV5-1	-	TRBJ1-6	TGCGCCAGCAGCCTGGGTCTACTCCAGAATTCACCCCTCCACTTT	CASSLGLLQNSPLHF
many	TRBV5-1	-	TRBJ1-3	TGCGCCAGCAGCTTGGAAGGGTACTCTGGAAACACCATATATTTT	CASSLEGYSGNTIYF